What follows are 11 T cell receptor beta chains derived from one specimen sequenced in a study of T cells in Graves' hyperthyroidism and ophthalmopathy (dated by TCRdb to between 2019 and 2020). Library preparation employed multiplex PCR. For sequencing, an Illumina HiSeq 2000 was employed. The TCR beta CDR3 regions were amplified from RNA transcripts. The first round of RT-PCR for the TCR CDR3 was performed with the HTBI primer set and the Qiagen OneStep RT-PCR kit. The public reads were reprocessed in TCRdb via fastp at Q25 and MiXCR, keeping in-frame beta chains. Rows with a matching CDR3 protein are joined into one entry that keeps the most common DNA and genes. This sample has 250,000 to 300,000 distinct CDR3 sequences in its table, and approximately 14% of those were observed once. 13% of the sample goes to the ten largest clones. The sample comprised blood. The receptors come from a woman between 40 and 50 years old with Graves' hyperthyroidism that later progressed to Graves' ophthalmopathy.

This clonotype has just a few counts. V is TRBV7-9 and J is TRBJ2-1, with 7 positions matching TRBD2. V lost 0 bases and J lost 8; bases outside the gene matches: 4. The CDR3 contains 14 residues. CDR1 and CDR2 from the germline V gene are SEHNR and FQNEAQ (reference sequence). CDR3 DNA: TGTGCCAGCAGCTTAGCGGGGGGGATGGATGAGCAGTTCTTC. Protein product: CASSLAGGMDEQFF. Supplemented by reference TRBV7-9 and TRBJ2-1, the full variable domain reads DTGVSQNPRHKITKRGQNVTFRCDPISEHNRLYWYRQTLGQGPEFLTYFQNEAQLEKSRLLSDRFSAERPKGSFSTLEIQRTEQGDSAMYLCASSLAGGMDEQFFGPGTRLTVL.

In the case of this clonotype: Given a much more abundant clone one base away, this may be a read error. The chain combines TRBV7-8 with TRBJ2-1; 8 nucleotides line up with TRBD2. The CDR3 has 15 residues. Trimming cost V 4 bases and J 9 bases; bases outside gene matches: 11. Germline assignment: CDR1 SGHVS and CDR2 FQNEAQ. CDR3 DNA: TGTGCCAGCAGCTGGAGGACTAGCAGGAGTAGTGAGCAGTTCTTC. Its translation is CASSWRTSRSSEQFF.

As concerns this clonotype: The germline gene is not matched at one end of the junction; a read error may be the cause. CDR3 coding DNA: TGTGCCAGCAGCTTCGGCCTCCGAAAGGACTTC. Amino acids: CASSFGLRKDF. The V call is TRBV5-6, the J call TRBJ2-5; no definite D call. The V gene's germline CDR1 is SGHDT and CDR2 YYEEEE. The CDR3 contains 11 residues. Supplemented by reference TRBV5-6 and TRBJ2-5, the full variable domain reads DAGVTQSPTHLIKTRGQQVTLRCSPKSGHDTVSWYQQALGQGPQFIFQYYEEEERQRGNFPDRFSGHQFPNYSSELNVNALLLGDSALYLCASSFGLRKDFGPGTRLLVL.

The chain is built from TRBV30 and TRBJ2-2; D remains ambiguous. The germline V gene has CDR1 GTSNPN and CDR2 SVGIG (reference sequence). V was shortened by 0 bases and J by 3 bases, with 14 bases between the two germline ends. This CDR3 is built from 16 residues. The CDR3 reads CAWSVQPLPDTGELFF. For the CDR3, the DNA is TGTGCCTGGAGTGTACAGCCACTCCCGGACACCGGGGAGCTGTTTTTT.

This clonotype was seen repeatedly, ten times or more. The chain links TRBV3-1 to TRBJ2-7; D is unclear. V was pared by 0 bases and J by 2 bases, with 11 bases between. This CDR3 has 15 residues. Germline V lookup: CDR1 LGHDT, CDR2 YNNKEL (reference sequence). CDR3 coding DNA: TGTGCCAGCAGCCAAGATTACCGCTTTACCTACGAGCAGTACTTC. Amino acid sequence: CASSQDYRFTYEQYF.

This clonotype was seen at least ten times. The chain employs TRBV7-9 and TRBJ2-2, with 8 bases identical to TRBD2. The junction had 16 bases not matched to a gene; V was cut back by 5 bases and J by 5 bases. Germline lookup yields CDR1 SEHNR and CDR2 FQNEAQ (reference sequence). CDR3 size: 18 residues. The CDR3 sequence is CASSPFAGSGIWTGELFF. The CDR3 DNA reads TGTGCCAGCAGCCCCTTCGCTGGTAGCGGGATATGGACCGGGGAGCTGTTTTTT.

This clonotype was recorded at least ten times. This rearrangement joins TRBV5-1 to TRBJ2-3; D call uncertain. V lost 0 bases and J lost 0, with 8 bases in between. CDR1 is SGHRS and CDR2 is YFSETQ in the germline V gene. The CDR3 totals 15 residues. CDR3 sequence reads: CASSLASSSTDTQYF. In DNA form, the CDR3 reads TGCGCCAGCAGCTTGGCCTCCTCCAGCACAGATACGCAGTATTTT.

This clonotype was detected ten times or more. This sequence joins TRBV7-2 and TRBJ2-2; 7 bases map to TRBD2. This CDR3 region has 16 residues. Germline-derived CDR1 and CDR2 are SGHTA and FQGNSA. J lost 1 base, V lost 1 base, and 3 bases had no gene match. The CDR3 loop reads CASSLGGRLNTGELFF. The CDR3 DNA reads TGTGCCAGCAGCTTAGGCGGGAGACTGAACACCGGGGAGCTGTTTTTT.

This clonotype appeared a few times. The gene calls are TRBV7-2 and TRBJ1-1; no clear D. CDR3 size: 16 residues. V lost 7 bases and J 5 bases, leaving 23 bases between the germline ends. The germline CDR1 and CDR2 sequences are SGHTA and FQGNSA. The CDR3 protein is CASNLPTEWWDTEAFF. CDR3 sequence (DNA): TGTGCCAGCAACCTCCCAACGGAGTGGTGGGATACTGAAGCTTTCTTT.

Ten or more counts support this clonotype. V is TRBV5-1 and J is TRBJ1-5; 7 nucleotides align to TRBD1. CDR1 and CDR2 from the germline V gene are SGHRS and YFSETQ. The CDR3 extends over 14 amino acids. Trimming at V came to 2 bases and at J to 4 bases, leaving 3 bases not matched to a gene. The DNA for the CDR3 is TGCGCCAGCAGCTTAGAGGGACAGAATCAGCCCCAGCATTTT. This gives the protein CASSLEGQNQPQHF.

The CDR3 DNA is TGTGCCAGCACCTTCTCAACAGGGGGATCCTCCTACGAGCAGTACTTC. This codes for CASTFSTGGSSYEQYF. V and J are TRBV5-8 and TRBJ2-7, with 8 bases aligning to TRBD1. Germline V lookup: CDR1 SGHTS, CDR2 YDEGEE. The V and J ends lost 6 bases and 0 bases, in that order; junction bases with no gene match: 11. The CDR3 spans 16 residues.